This T cell receptor (beta chain) appears in the sequencing data of a study of beta chain features in type 1 diabetes. Study-level results: In all four CD4+ subsets, TCRB CDR3 length was significantly, moderately reduced in type 1 diabetes.

Concerning this clone itself: The antigen is unknown.

Trimming pared 3 bases from V and 6 bases from J, leaving 9 bases between. Germline CDR1 is MNHEY and CDR2 is SMNVEV (reference sequence). The CDR3 contains 13 residues. The sequenced template was cDNA made from the entire isolated RNA. Only in-frame clones appear in the TCRdb table, and some are missing; sequencing was by immunoSEQ multiplex PCR. The table lists tens of thousands of clones, roughly 70% of them singletons. The specimen was Tregs from blood. The chain is built from TRBV27 and TRBJ1-5; D gene ambiguous. This sequence was found in a man aged 25-45 years with type 1 diabetes. Some clones in this sample may be carry-over from other donors' samples. In DNA form, the CDR3 reads TGTGCCAGCAGTTTTTCGGGGTTTCAGCCCCAGCATTTT. Amino acid sequence: CASSFSGFQPQHF.